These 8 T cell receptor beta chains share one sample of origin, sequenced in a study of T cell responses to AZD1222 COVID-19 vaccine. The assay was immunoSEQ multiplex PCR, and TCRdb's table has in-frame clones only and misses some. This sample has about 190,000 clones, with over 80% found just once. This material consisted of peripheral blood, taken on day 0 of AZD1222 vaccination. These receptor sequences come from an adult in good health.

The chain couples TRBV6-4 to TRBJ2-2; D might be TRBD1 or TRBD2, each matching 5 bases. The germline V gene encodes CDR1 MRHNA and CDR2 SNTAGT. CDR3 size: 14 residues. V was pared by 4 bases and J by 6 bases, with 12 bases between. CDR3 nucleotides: TGTGCCAGCAGTGGGGACGCCTCCTCCGGGGAGCTGTTTTTT. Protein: CASSGDASSGELFF.

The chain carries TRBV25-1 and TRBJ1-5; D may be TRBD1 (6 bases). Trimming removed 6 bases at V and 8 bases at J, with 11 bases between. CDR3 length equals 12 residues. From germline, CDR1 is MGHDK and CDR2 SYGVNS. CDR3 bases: TGTGCCAGCAGCGGGGGCCGCGAGCCCCAGCATTTT. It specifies CASSGGREPQHF.

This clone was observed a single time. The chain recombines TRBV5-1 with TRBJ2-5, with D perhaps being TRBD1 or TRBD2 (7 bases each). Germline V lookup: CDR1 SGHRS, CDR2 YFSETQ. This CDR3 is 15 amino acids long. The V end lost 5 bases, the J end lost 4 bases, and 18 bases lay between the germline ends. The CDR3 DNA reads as TGCGCCAGCAGTTTTAGATCAGGGGGGGGAGAGACCCAGTACTTC. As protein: CASSFRSGGGETQYF. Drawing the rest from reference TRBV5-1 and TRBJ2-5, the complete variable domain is KAGVTQTPRYLIKTRGQQVTLSCSPISGHRSVSWYQQTPGQGLQFLFEYFSETQRNKGNFPGRFSGRQFSNSRSEMNVSTLELGDSALYLCASSFRSGGGETQYFGPGTRLLVL.

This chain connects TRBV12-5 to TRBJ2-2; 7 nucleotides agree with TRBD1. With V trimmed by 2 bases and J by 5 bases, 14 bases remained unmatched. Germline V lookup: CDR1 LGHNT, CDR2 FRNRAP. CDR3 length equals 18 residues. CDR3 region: CASGLSSGRTGDTGELFF. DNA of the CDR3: TGTGCTAGTGGTTTGAGTTCGGGCCGGACAGGAGATACCGGGGAGCTGTTTTTT.

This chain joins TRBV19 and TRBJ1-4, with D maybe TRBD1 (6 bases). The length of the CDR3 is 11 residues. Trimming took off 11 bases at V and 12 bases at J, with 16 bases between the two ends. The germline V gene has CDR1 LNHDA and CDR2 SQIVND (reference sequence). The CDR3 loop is CASGQLKELFF. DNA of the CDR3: TGTGCCTCTGGACAGCTTAAGGAACTGTTTTTT.

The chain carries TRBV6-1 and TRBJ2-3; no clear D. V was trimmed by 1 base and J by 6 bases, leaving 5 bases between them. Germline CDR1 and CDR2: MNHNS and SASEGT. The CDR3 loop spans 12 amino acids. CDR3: CASSEVGDTQYF. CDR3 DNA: TGTGCCAGCAGTGAAGTAGGTGATACGCAGTATTTT.

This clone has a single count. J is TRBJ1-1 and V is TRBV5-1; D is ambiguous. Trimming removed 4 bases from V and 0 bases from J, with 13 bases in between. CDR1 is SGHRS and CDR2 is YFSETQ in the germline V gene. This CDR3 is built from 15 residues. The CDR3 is CASSPRQLMNTEAFF. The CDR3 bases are TGCGCCAGCAGCCCTAGACAACTAATGAACACTGAAGCTTTCTTT.

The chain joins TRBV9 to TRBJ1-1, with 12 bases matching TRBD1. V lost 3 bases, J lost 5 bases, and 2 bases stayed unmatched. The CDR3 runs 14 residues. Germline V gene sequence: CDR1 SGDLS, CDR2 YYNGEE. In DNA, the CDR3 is TGTGCCAGCAGCGGGGGACAGGGGGCGACTGAAGCTTTCTTT. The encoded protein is CASSGGQGATEAFF.